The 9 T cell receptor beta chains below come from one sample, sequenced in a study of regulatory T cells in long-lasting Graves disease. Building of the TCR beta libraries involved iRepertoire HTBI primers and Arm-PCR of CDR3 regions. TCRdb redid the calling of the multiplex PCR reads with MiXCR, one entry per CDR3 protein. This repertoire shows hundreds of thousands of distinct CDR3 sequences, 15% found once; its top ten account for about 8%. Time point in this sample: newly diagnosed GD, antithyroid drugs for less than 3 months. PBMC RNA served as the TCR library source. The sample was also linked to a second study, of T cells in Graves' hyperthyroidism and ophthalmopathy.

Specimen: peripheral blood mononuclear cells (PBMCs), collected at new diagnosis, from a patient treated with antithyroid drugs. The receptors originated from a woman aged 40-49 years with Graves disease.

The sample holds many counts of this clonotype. The CDR3 DNA reads TGCGCCAGCAGCACCGGACAGGGTAGCGGGTTGCACTCCTACGAGCAGTACTTC. Its protein is CASSTGQGSGLHSYEQYF. The genes are TRBV5-1 and TRBJ2-7, with D perhaps matching TRBD1 (8 bases). CDR1 is SGHRS and CDR2 is YFSETQ in the germline V gene. This CDR3 is 18 amino acids long. Deletions cut 4 bases from V and 0 bases from J, with 23 bases between.

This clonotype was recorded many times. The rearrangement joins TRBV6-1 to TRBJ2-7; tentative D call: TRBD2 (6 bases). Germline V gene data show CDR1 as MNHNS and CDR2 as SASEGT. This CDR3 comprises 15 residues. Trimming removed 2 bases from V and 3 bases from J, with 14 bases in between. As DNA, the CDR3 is TGTGCCAGCAGTGAATGGGGGGTAACGGGCTACGAGCAGTACTTC. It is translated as CASSEWGVTGYEQYF.

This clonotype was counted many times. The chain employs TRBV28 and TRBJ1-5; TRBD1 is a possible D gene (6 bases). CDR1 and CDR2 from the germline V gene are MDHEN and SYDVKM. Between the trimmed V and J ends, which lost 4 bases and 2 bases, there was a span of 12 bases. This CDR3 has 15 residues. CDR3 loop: CASSSTGTGNQPQHF. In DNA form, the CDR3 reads TGTGCCAGCAGTTCTACAGGGACGGGCAATCAGCCCCAGCATTTT.

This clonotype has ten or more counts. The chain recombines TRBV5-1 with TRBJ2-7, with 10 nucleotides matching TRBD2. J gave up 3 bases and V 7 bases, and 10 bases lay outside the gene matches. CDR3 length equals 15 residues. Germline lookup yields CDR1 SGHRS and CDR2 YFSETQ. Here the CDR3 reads CASSTDGLADYEQYF. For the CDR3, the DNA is TGCGCCAGCTCAACAGACGGACTAGCGGACTACGAGCAGTACTTC.

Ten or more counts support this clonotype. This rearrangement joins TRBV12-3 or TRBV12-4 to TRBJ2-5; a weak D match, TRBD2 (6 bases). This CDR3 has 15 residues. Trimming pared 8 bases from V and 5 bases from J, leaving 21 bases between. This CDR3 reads CASGLGAGTVETQYF. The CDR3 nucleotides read TGTGCCAGCGGATTAGGAGCGGGCACCGTCGAGACCCAGTACTTC.

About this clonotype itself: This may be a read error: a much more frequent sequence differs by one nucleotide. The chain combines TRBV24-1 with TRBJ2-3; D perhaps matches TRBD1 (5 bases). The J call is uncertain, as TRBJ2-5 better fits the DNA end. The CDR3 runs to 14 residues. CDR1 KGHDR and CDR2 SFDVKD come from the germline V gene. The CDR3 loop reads CAASDFRTGETQYF. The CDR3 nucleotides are TGTGCCGCCAGTGATTTTCGAACAGGAGAGACCCAGTACTTC.

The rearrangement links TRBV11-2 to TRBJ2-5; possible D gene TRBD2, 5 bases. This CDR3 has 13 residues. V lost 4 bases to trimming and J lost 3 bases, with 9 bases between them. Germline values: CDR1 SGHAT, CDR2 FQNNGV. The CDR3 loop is CASSSGWEETQYF. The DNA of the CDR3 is TGTGCCAGCAGCTCGGGGTGGGAAGAGACCCAGTACTTC.

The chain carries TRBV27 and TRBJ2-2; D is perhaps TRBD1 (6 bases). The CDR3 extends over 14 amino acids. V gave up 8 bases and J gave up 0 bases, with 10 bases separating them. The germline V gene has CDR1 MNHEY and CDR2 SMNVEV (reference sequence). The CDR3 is CASQQGANTGELFF. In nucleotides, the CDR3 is TGTGCCAGCCAACAGGGCGCGAACACCGGGGAGCTGTTTTTT.

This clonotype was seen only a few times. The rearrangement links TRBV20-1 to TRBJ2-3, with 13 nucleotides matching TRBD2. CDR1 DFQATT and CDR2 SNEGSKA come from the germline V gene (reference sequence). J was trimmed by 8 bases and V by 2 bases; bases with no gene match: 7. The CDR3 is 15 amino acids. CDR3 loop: CSARPGLAGLGTQYF. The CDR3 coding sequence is TGCAGTGCTAGACCGGGACTAGCGGGATTAGGTACGCAGTATTTT.